The 4 T cell receptor beta chains below were found in one sample sequenced in a study of T cells in narcolepsy. Data came from immunoSEQ multiplex PCR; TCRdb stores just in-frame clones and leaves some out. The repertoire holds around 30,000 clones, with 70% to 85% as singletons. Sequenced: memory (CD45RA-) CD4+ T cells from blood. Every receptor here comes from a human donor in good health.

This clone was picked up a small number of times. The chain recombines TRBV7-2 with TRBJ1-5; 10 nucleotides agree with TRBD1. The CDR3 has 15 residues. J lost 5 bases, V lost 1 base, and 2 bases had no gene match. In germline, CDR1 is SGHTA, CDR2 FQGNSA. CDR3 sequence reads: CASSLVTGGDQPQHF. In DNA form, the CDR3 reads TGTGCCAGCAGCTTAGTGACAGGGGGCGATCAGCCCCAGCATTTT.

This clone came up once. The chain is built from TRBV10-3 and TRBJ1-1; 8 nucleotides align to TRBD1. With 8 bases clipped from V and 7 bases from J, the junction kept 9 bases outside the gene matches. CDR3 size: 13 residues. Per germline, CDR1 ENHRY and CDR2 SYGVKD. As DNA, the CDR3 is TGTGCCATCCGTCCGGACAGGGCCGTTGAAGCTTTCTTT. Translation: CAIRPDRAVEAFF.

This chain connects TRBV15 to TRBJ1-1, with a tentative D call TRBD1 (5 bases). The germline V gene encodes CDR1 LNHNV and CDR2 YYDKDF (reference sequence). V lost 1 base and J 4 bases, leaving 7 bases between the germline ends. This CDR3 spans 13 amino acids. Here the CDR3 DNA reads TGTGCCACCAGCAGAGTGAGGGGCACTGAAGCTTTCTTT. This encodes CATSRVRGTEAFF.

The genes are TRBV30 and TRBJ1-2; possible D gene TRBD1, 6 bases. Germline assignment: CDR1 GTSNPN and CDR2 SVGIG (reference sequence). This CDR3 has 13 residues. V was shortened by 0 bases and J by 8 bases, with 13 bases between the two germline ends. The CDR3 DNA is TGTGCCTGGAGTGTACACAGGGCGGGAGGCTACACCTTC. Its protein product is CAWSVHRAGGYTF.